Included here is one T cell receptor (beta chain) sequence, with context. This clonotype came up many times. Its antigen specificity is not known. The input lacks base qualities; no much larger clone sits a single base away. The method was 5' RACE. The data were produced on an Illumina HiSeq 2000. Template switching added a universal primer binding site, and the final cDNA carried a unique molecular identifier that allowed TCR cDNA molecules to be counted accurately. Specific primers in the conserved constant-segment region were used to synthesize first-strand cDNA for TCR alpha and beta chains. To control for contamination, every cDNA library carried two barcodes: a SMART-Mk sample barcode plus Illumina barcodes. TruSeq adapter sequences and Illumina sample barcodes were added in two successive PCR steps. Sequencing of the TCR alpha and beta cDNA libraries was done on the Illumina HiSeq platform using custom primers. The original methods were these. MiGEC processed the raw reads to extract unique molecular identifiers, while MiXCR was used to determine the CDR3 positions. For each individual, recombination models were inferred using an EM algorithm with the repgenHMM and IGoR tools. The tcR package in R was used for shared clonotype analysis, with sharing normalized by the product of cloneset sizes. To study raw recombination without the effects of thymic and clonal selection, out-of-frame nonproductive sequences were analyzed. TCRdb trimmed the raw reads at Q25, called clones with MiXCR and kept productive beta chains. Rows are unified per CDR3 protein, each entry keeping the most common DNA and genes. Here the V and J calls rest on TCRdb's processing, not on the authors' analysis. The sample contains 250,000 or so distinct CDR3 sequences, roughly 7% of them found a single time. The top ten constitute roughly 3.7% of the sample.

The data were taken from a study of identical twins (dated by TCRdb to about 2016). About the investigation overall: To test whether fetal clonotypes persist, this study deep-sequenced TCR alpha and beta repertoires from monozygotic twins, from unrelated adults of various ages, and from cord blood. Replicate twin experiments were performed at different times using different library preparation protocols to rule out contamination. What the work shows at the level of the full study, not this receptor alone: Fewer insertions were carried by abundant cord blood beta clonotypes, a similar but weaker trend appeared in young adult naive repertoires, and no such trend appeared in memory repertoires. Out-of-frame TCR alpha sharing in monozygotic twins was systematically underestimated by recombination models, whereas sharing between unrelated individuals was in agreement with the recombination models. Because the same donors could not be followed over many years, the conclusions depended on cross-sectional statistical analysis. Out-of-frame TCR alpha sequences shared between twins showed an excess of low generation-probability sequences compared with coincidental sharing between unrelated individuals. Zero-insertion analyses could be partly confounded by invariant T cells such as MAIT and iNKT, although diverse VJ usage argued against such confounding for most clonotypes. The excess sharing between twins in beta out-of-frame sequences was weaker because fewer shared sequences reduced the signal-to-noise ratio.

From cysteine to phenylalanine, the CDR3 is 14 amino acids long. Only CDR3 DNA is held: 42 bases, read in frame from base 1. The germline V gene yields SGHRS for CDR1 and YFSETQ for CDR2. Germline trimming amounts to 5 bases on V and 4 bases on J, with 7 as the count of junction bases outside the gene matches. Every donor in the study was a healthy Caucasian. Three pairs of female monozygotic twins, all aged 18 to 29 years, were included in the twin cohort. Miltenyi CD45RO+ enrichment and human naive T-cell isolation kits were used to isolate memory (CD45RO+) and naive T cells from PBMC. These data were also reused for a study on yellow fever vaccine responses in identical twins. That second report states: The T cell response to vaccination in identical twins was reported by the authors to appear partly convergent and partly personalized. In identical twins, the study followed T cell clones that responded to the vaccine with precision.

This sequence originates from a woman in her late teens or twenties in good health. Sequencing input: memory (CD45RO+) T cells sorted from blood. The cell subset or site label, read with the paper, signifies: CD45RO+ enriched T cells. The chain couples TRBV5-1 to TRBJ1-2; 8 of the junction bases match TRBD1. The nucleotide sequence is given as TGCGCCAGCAGTCTTGGACAGGGCCTCTATGGCTACACCTTC. The resulting protein is CASSLGQGLYGYTF.